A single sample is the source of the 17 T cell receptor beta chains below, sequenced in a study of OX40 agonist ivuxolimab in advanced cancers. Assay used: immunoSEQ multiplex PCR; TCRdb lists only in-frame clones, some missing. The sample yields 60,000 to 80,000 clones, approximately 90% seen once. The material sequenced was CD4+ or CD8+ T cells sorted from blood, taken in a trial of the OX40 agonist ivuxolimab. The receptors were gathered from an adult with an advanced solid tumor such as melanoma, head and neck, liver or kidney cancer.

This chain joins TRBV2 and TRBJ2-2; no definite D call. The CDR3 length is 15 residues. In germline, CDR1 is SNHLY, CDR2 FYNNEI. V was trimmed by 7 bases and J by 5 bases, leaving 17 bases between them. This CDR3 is CASNPISAVTGELFF. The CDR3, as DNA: TGTGCCAGCAATCCCATATCCGCAGTAACCGGGGAGCTGTTTTTT. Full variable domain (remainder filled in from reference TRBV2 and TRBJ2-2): EPEVTQTPSHQVTQMGQEVILRCVPISNHLYFYWYRQILGQKVEFLVSFYNNEISEKSEIFDDQFSVERPDGSNFTLKIRSTKLEDSAMYFCASNPISAVTGELFFGEGSRLTVL.

The CDR3 coding sequence is TGCGCCAGCAAAGATGGGGCTCGAGGACTGGGGAACACTGAAGCTTTCTTT. As protein: CASKDGARGLGNTEAFF. The chain combines TRBV5-1 with TRBJ1-1; maybe TRBD1 (5 bases). From germline, CDR1 is SGHRS and CDR2 YFSETQ. CDR3 length: 17 amino acids. V lost 6 bases, J lost 1 base, and 22 bases lay in between.

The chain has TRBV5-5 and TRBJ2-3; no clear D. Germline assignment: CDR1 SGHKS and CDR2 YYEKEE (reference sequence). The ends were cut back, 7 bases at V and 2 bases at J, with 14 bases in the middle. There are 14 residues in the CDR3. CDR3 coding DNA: TGTGCCAGCGATTCCGGATGGCTCACAGATACGCAGTATTTT. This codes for CASDSGWLTDTQYF.

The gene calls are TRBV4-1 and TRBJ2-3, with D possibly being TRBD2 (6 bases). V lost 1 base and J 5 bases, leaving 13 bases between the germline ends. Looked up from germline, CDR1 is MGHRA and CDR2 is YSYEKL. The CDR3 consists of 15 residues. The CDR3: CASSQGGVSGDTQYF. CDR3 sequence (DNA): TGCGCCAGCAGCCAAGGGGGGGTTAGTGGAGATACGCAGTATTTT.

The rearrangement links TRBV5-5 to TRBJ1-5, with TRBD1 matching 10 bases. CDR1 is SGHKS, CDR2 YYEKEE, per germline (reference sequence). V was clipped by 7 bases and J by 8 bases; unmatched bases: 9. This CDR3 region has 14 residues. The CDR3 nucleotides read TGTGCCAGCGGAACCGGGACAGGGGATGAGCCCCAGCATTTT. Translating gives CASGTGTGDEPQHF.

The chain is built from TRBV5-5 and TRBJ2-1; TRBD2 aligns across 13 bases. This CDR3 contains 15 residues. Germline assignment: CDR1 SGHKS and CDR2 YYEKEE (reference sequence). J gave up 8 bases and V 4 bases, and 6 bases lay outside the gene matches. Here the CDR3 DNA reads TGTGCCAGCAGCCCACTAGCGGGGGGGTCTTATGAGCAGTTCTTC. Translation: CASSPLAGGSYEQFF.

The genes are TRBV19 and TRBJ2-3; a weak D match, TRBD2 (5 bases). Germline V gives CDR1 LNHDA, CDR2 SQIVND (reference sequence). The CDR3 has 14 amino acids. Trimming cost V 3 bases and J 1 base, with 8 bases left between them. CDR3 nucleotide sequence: TGTGCCAGTAGTATCGGGGTCCGCACAGATACGCAGTATTTT. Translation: CASSIGVRTDTQYF.

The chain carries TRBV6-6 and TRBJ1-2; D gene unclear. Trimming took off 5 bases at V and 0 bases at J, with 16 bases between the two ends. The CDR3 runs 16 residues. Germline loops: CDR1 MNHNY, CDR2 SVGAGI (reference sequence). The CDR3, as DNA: TGTGCCAGCAGTAACCCTAGGGCTGTTTCTAACTATGGCTACACCTTC. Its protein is CASSNPRAVSNYGYTF.

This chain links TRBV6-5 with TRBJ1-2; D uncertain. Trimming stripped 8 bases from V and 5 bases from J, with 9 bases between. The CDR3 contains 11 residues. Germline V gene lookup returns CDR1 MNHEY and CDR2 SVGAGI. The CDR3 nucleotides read TGTGCCAGCTTTTCGGGTTATGGCTACACCTTC. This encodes CASFSGYGYTF.

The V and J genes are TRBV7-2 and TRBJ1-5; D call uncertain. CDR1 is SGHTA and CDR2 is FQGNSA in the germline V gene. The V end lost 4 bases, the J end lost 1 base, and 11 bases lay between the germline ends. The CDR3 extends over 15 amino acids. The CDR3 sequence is CASSSAWGSNQPQHF. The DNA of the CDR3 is TGTGCCAGCAGCTCCGCCTGGGGAAGCAATCAGCCCCAGCATTTT.

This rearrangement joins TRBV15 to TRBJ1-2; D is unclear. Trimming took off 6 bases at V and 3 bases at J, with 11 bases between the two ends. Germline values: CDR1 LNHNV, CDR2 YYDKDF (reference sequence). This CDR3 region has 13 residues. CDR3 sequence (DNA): TGTGCCACCAGTAGTGACCGCCACTATGGCTACACCTTC. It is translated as CATSSDRHYGYTF.

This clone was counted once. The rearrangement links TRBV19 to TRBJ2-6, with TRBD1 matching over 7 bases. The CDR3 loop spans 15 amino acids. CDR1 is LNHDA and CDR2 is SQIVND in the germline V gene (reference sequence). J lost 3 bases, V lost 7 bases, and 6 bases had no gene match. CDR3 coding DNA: TGTGCCAGTACCAAAGACAGGGTTGGGGCCAACGTCCTGACTTTC. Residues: CASTKDRVGANVLTF.

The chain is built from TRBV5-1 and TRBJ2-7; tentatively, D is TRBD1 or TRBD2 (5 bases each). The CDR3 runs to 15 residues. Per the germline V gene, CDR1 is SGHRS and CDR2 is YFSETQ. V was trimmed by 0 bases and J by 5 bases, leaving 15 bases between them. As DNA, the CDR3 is TGCGCCAGCAGCTTGGAGGGACCGAGTATCGACGAGCAGTACTTC. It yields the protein CASSLEGPSIDEQYF.

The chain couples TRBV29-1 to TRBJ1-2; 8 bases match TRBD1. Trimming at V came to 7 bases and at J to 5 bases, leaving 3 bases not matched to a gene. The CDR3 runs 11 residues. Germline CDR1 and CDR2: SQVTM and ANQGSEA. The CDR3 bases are TGCAGCGAGGGACAGGTTTATGGCTACACCTTC. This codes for CSEGQVYGYTF. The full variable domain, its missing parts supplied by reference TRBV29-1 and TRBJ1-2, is SAVISQKPSRDICQRGTSLTIQCQVDSQVTMMFWYRQQPGQSLTLIATANQGSEATYESGFVIDKFPISRPNLTFSTLTVSNMSPEDSSIYLCSEGQVYGYTFGSGTRLTVV.

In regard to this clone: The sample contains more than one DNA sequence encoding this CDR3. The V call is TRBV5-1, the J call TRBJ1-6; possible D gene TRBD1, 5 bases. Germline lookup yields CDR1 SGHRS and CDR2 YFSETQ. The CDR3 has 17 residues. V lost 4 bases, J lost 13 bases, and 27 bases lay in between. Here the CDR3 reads CASSPLNLAGPFSPLHF. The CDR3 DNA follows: TGCGCCAGCAGCCCACTCAACTTGGCAGGGCCTTTTTCGCCCCTCCACTTT.

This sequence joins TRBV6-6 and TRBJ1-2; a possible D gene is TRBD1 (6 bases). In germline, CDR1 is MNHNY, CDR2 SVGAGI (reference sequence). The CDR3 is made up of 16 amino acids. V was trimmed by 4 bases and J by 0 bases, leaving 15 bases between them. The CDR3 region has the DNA TGTGCCAGCAGTTCCCTGAGGACAGATACTAACTATGGCTACACCTTC. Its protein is CASSSLRTDTNYGYTF.

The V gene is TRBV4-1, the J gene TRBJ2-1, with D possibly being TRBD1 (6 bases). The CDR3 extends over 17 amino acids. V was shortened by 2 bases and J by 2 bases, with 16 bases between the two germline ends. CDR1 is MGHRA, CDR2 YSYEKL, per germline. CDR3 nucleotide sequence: TGCGCCAGCAGCCAACCCCAGGGCAGGGGAACCTACAATGAGCAGTTCTTC. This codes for CASSQPQGRGTYNEQFF.